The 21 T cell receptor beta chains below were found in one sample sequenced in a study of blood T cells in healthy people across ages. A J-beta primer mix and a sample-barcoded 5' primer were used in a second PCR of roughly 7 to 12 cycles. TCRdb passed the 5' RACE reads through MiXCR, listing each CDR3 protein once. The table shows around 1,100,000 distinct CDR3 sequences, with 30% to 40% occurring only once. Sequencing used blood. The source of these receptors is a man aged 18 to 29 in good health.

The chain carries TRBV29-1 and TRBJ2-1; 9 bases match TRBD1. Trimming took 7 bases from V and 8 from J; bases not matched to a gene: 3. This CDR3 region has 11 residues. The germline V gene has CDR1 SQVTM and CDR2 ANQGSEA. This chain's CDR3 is CSAQGADEQFF. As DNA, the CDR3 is TGCAGCGCACAGGGGGCAGATGAGCAGTTCTTC.

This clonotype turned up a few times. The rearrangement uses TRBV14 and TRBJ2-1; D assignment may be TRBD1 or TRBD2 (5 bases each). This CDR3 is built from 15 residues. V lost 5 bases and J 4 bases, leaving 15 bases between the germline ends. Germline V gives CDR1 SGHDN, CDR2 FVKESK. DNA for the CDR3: TGTGCCAGCAGCATACGGGACGGCCCATACAATGAGCAGTTCTTC. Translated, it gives CASSIRDGPYNEQFF.

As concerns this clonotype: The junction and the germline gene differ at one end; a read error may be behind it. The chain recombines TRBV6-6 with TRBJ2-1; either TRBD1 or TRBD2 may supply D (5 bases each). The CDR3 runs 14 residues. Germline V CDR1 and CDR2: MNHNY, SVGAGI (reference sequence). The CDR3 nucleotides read TGTGCCAACAGTTACAGGCTGCCCGGGGATGAGCAGTTCTTC. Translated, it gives CANSYRLPGDEQFF.

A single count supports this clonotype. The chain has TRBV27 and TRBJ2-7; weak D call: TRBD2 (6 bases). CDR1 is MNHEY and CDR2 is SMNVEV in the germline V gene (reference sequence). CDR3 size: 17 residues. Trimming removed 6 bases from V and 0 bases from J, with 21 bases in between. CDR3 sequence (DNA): TGTGCCAGCAGCCTACGGGGGTTGGGGTCCCGCTCCTACGAGCAGTACTTC. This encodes CASSLRGLGSRSYEQYF.

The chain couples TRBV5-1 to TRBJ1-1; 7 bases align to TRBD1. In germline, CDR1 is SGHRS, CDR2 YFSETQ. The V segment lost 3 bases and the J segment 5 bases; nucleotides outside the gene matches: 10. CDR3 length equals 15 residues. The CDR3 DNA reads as TGCGCCAGCAGCTCCGGGACAGCGGGCGGGACTGAAGCTTTCTTT. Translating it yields CASSSGTAGGTEAFF. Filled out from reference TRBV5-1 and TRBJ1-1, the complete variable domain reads KAGVTQTPRYLIKTRGQQVTLSCSPISGHRSVSWYQQTPGQGLQFLFEYFSETQRNKGNFPGRFSGRQFSNSRSEMNVSTLELGDSALYLCASSSGTAGGTEAFFGQGTRLTVV.

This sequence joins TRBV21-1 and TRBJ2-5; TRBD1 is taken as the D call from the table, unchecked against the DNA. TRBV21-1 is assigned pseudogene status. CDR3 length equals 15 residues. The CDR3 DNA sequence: TGTGCCAGCAGCAAAGATGGGGGGGGACAAGAGACCCAGTACTTC. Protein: CASSKDGGGQETQYF.

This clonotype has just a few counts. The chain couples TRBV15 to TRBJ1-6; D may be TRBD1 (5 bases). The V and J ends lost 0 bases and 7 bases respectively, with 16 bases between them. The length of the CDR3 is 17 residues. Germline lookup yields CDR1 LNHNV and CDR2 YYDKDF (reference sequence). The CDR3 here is CATSRDFVGGVNSPLHF. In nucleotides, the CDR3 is TGTGCCACCAGCAGAGATTTCGTGGGAGGGGTCAATTCACCCCTCCACTTT.

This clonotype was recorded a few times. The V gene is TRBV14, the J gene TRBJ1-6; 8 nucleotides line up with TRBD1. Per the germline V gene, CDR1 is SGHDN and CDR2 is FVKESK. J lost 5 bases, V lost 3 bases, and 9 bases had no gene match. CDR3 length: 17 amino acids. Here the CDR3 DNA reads TGTGCCAGCAGCCATTACCGGACAGGGAGGAATAATTCACCCCTCCACTTT. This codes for CASSHYRTGRNNSPLHF.

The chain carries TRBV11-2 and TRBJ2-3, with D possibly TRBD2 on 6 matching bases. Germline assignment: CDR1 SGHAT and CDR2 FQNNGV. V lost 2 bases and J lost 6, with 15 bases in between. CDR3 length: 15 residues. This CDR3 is CASSLLAGSVDTQYF. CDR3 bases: TGTGCCAGCAGCTTACTTGCGGGGTCCGTGGATACGCAGTATTTT. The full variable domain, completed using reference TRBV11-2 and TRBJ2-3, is EAGVAQSPRYKIIEKRQSVAFWCNPISGHATLYWYQQILGQGPKLLIQFQNNGVVDDSQLPKDRFSAERLKGVDSTLKIQPAKLEDSAVYLCASSLLAGSVDTQYFGPGTRLTVL.

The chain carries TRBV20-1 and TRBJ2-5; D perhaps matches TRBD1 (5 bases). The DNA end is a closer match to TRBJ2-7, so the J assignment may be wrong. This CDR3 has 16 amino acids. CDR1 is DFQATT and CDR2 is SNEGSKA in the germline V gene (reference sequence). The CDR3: CSARKADDIQGYEQYF. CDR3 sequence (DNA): TGCAGTGCTAGGAAGGCAGACGACATCCAGGGCTACGAGCAGTACTTC.

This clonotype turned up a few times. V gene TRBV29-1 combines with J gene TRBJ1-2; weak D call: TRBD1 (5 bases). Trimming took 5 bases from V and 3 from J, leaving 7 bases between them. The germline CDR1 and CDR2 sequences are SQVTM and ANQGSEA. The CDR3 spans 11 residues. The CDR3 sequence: CSVQGHYGYTF. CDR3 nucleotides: TGCAGCGTTCAGGGACACTATGGCTACACCTTC. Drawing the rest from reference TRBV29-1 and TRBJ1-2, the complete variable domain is SAVISQKPSRDICQRGTSLTIQCQVDSQVTMMFWYRQQPGQSLTLIATANQGSEATYESGFVIDKFPISRPNLTFSTLTVSNMSPEDSSIYLCSVQGHYGYTFGSGTRLTVV.

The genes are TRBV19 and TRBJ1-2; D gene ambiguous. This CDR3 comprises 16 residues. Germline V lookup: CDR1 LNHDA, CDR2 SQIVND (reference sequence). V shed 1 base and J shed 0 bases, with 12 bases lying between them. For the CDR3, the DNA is TGTGCCAGTAGTATAGGCCGCAGCTCACCTAACTATGGCTACACCTTC. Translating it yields CASSIGRSSPNYGYTF.

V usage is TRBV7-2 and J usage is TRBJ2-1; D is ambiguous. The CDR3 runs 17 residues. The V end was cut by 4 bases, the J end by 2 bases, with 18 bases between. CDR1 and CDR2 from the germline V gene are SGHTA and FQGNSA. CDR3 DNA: TGTGCCAGCAGCTACTCGTTTTCGACCTACACCTACAATGAGCAGTTCTTC. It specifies CASSYSFSTYTYNEQFF.

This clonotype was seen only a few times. CDR3 sequence reads: CASSLEDGSEGKLFF. CDR3 coding DNA: TGCGCCAGCAGCTTGGAGGACGGCTCGGAGGGAAAACTGTTTTTT. The V and J genes are TRBV5-1 and TRBJ1-4; D is undetermined. Trimming stripped 0 bases from V and 10 bases from J, with 16 bases between. CDR3 length: 15 residues. Germline CDR1 and CDR2: SGHRS and YFSETQ.

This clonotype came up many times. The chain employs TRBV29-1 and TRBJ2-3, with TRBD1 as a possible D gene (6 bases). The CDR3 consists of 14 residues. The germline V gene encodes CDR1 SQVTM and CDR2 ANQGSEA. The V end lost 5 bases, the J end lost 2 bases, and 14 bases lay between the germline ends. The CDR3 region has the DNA TGCAGCGTTCTTACAGGGTCAGACACAGATACGCAGTATTTT. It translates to CSVLTGSDTDTQYF.

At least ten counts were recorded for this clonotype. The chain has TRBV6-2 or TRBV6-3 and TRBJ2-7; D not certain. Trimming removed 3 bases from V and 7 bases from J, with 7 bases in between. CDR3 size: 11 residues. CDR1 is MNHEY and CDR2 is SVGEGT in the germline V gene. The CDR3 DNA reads TGTGCCAGCAGTTATCACGTGGAGCAGTACTTC. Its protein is CASSYHVEQYF.

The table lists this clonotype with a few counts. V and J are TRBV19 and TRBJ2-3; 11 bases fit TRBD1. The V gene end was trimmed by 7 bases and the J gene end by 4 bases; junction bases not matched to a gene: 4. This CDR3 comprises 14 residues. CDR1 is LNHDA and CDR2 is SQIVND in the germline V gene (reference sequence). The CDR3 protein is CASKEGQGADTQYF. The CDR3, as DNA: TGTGCCAGTAAGGAGGGACAGGGGGCAGATACGCAGTATTTT.

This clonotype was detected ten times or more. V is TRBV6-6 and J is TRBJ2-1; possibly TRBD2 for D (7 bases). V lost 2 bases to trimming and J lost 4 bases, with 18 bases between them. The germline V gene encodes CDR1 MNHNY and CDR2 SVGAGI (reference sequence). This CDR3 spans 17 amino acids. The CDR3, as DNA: TGTGCCAGCAGTTACCCCACCGGGGGGCTATCTTACAATGAGCAGTTCTTC. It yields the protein CASSYPTGGLSYNEQFF.

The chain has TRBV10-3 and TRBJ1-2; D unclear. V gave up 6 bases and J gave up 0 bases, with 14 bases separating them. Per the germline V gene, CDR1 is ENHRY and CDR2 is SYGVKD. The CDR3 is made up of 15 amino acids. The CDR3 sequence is CAISPGKVANYGYTF. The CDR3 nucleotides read TGTGCCATCAGCCCGGGAAAGGTTGCTAACTATGGCTACACCTTC.

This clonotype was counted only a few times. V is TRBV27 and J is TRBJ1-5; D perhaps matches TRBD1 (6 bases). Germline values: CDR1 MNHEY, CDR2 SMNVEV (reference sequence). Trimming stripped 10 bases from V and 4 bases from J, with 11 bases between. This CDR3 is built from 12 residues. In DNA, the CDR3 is TGTGCCACCCAACAGGGAAATCAGCCCCAGCATTTT. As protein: CATQQGNQPQHF.

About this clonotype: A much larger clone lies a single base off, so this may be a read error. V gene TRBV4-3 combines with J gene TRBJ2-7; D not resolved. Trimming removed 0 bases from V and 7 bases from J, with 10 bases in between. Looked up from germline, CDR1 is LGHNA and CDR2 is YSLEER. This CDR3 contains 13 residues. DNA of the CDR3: TGCGCCAGCAGCCAAGAGCTCGCCAATGAGCAGTACTTC. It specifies CASSQELANEQYF.